Sequencing of this T cell receptor beta chain was carried out in a study of OX40 agonist ivuxolimab in advanced cancers. Generated by immunoSEQ multiplex PCR, the TCRdb table keeps only in-frame clones and is missing some. Among 65,000 to 100,000 clones listed, less than 95% were seen once. This CDR3 is 17 amino acids long. Germline V gene lookup returns CDR1 SGHRS and CDR2 YFSETQ. V shed 0 bases and J 2 bases; nucleotides not matched to a gene: 10. V usage is TRBV5-1 and J usage is TRBJ2-5; 7 positions agree with TRBD2. The sample here was CD4+ or CD8+ T cells sorted from blood, taken in a trial of the OX40 agonist ivuxolimab. The receptor comes from an adult with an advanced solid tumor such as melanoma, head and neck, liver or kidney cancer. The CDR3 is CASSLVVSSGLQETQYF. CDR3 in DNA: TGCGCCAGCAGCTTGGTCGTTTCTAGCGGACTACAAGAGACCCAGTACTTC.